This T cell receptor beta chain was sequenced for a study of blood T cell repertoires in COVID-19. Profiling relied on immunoSEQ multiplex PCR, and the TCRdb table lists in-frame clones only, not all of them. The sample shows approximately 300,000 clones, more than 80% of them seen only once. CDR1 MGHRA and CDR2 YSYEKL come from the germline V gene. V was clipped by 5 bases and J by 2 bases; unmatched bases: 5. This CDR3 contains 14 residues. The material sequenced was peripheral blood. This receptor was obtained from a man aged 18 to 30 who had recovered from COVID-19. The chain has TRBV4-1 and TRBJ2-7, with 8 bases lining up with TRBD1. CDR3 in amino acids: CASSESDRAYEQYF. CDR3 sequence (DNA): TGCGCCAGCAGCGAATCGGACAGGGCCTACGAGCAGTACTTC.